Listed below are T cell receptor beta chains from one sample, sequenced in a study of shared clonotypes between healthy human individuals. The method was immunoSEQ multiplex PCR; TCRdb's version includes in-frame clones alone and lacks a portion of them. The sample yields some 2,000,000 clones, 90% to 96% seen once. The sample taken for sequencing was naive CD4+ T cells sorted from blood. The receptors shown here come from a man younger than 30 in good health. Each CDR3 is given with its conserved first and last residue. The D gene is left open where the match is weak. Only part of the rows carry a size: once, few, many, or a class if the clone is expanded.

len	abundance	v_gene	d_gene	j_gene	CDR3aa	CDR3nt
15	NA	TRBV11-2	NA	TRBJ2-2	CASSLVRSNTGELFF	TGTGCCAGCAGCTTGGTTCGGTCAAACACCGGGGAGCTGTTTTTT
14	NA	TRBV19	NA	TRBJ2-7	CASSAPGPADEQYF	TGTGCCAGTAGTGCTCCGGGACCGGCCGACGAGCAGTACTTC
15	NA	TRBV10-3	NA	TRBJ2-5	CAISPGLLNQETQYF	TGTGCCATCAGCCCGGGACTCTTAAATCAAGAGACCCAGTACTTC
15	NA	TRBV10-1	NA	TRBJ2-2	CASRPGTKNTGELFF	TGCGCCAGCAGACCCGGGACCAAGAACACCGGGGAGCTGTTTTTT
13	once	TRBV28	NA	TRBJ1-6	CASSLSGESPLHF	TGTGCCAGCAGTTTATCGGGGGAATCACCCCTCCACTTT
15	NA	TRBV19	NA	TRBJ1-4	CASSKKGRMEEKLFF	TGTGCCAGTAGTAAGAAGGGGAGGATGGAGGAAAAACTGTTTTTT
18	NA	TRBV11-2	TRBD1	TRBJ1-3	CASSLNPDRGRSGNTIYF	TGTGCCAGCAGTTTAAACCCCGACAGGGGCCGGTCTGGAAACACCATATATTTT
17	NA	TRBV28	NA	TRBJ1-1	CASSPSSLGRRITEAFF	TGTGCCAGCAGTCCCTCATCCCTAGGTAGGCGGATCACTGAAGCTTTCTTT
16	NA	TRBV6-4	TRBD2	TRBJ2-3	CASSRLAGGSTDTQYF	TGTGCCAGCAGTCGACTAGCGGGAGGGAGCACAGATACGCAGTATTTT
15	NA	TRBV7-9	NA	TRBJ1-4	CASSMGTSTNEKLFF	TGTGCCAGCAGCATGGGAACTTCAACTAATGAAAAACTGTTTTTT
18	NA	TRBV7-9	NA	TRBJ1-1	CASSLGRVREGKKTEAFF	TGTGCCAGCAGCTTAGGTCGGGTGAGGGAAGGGAAAAAGACTGAAGCTTTCTTT
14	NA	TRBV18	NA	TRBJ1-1	CASSPRAENTEAFF	TGTGCCAGCTCACCACGGGCGGAGAACACTGAAGCTTTCTTT
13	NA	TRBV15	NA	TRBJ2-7	CATSRGPLHEQYF	TGTGCCACCAGCAGAGGACCGCTCCACGAGCAGTACTTC
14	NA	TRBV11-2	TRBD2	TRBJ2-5	CASSLGSSGGTQYF	TGTGCCAGCAGCTTAGGTTCTAGCGGGGGGACCCAGTACTTC
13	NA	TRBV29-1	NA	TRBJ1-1	CSVVSTLVTEAFF	TGCAGCGTTGTCTCCACCTTGGTCACTGAAGCTTTCTTT
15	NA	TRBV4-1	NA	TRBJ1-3	CASSQGHFSGNTIYF	TGCGCCAGCAGCCAAGGACACTTCTCTGGAAACACCATATATTTT
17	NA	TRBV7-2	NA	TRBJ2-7	CASSLEFGTLSYYEQYF	TGTGCCAGCAGCTTAGAGTTCGGGACCTTATCCTACTACGAGCAGTACTTC
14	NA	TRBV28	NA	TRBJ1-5	CASSHRQTPWPQHF	TGTGCCAGCAGTCACCGACAGACGCCTTGGCCCCAGCATTTT
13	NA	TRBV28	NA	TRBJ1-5	CAMGPLGNQPQHF	TGTGCCATGGGACCCCTCGGGAATCAGCCCCAGCATTTT
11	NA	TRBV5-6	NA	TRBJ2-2	CASSLLGELFF	TGTGCCAGCAGCTTGCTGGGAGAGCTGTTTTTT
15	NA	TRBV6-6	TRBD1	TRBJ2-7	CASRVSGTGHYEQYF	TGTGCCAGCAGAGTATCCGGGACAGGGCATTACGAGCAGTACTTC
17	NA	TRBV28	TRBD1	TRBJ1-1	CASSFRGGTGALGSAFF	TGTGCCAGCAGCTTTAGGGGTGGGACAGGGGCGCTCGGTAGTGCTTTCTTT
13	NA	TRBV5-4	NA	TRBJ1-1	CASSLGPYTEAFF	TGTGCCAGCAGCTTGGGACCGTACACTGAAGCTTTCTTT
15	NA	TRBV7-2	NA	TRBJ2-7	CASSLNMGPTYEQYF	TGTGCCAGCAGCTTAAACATGGGACCTACCTACGAGCAGTACTTC
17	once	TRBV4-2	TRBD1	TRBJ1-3	CASSHVDRAGLGNTIYF	TGTGCCAGCAGCCACGTAGACAGGGCTGGGCTTGGAAACACCATATATTTT
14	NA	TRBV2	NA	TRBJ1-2	CASSVDLSNYGYTF	TGTGCCAGCAGTGTAGACTTGTCAAACTATGGCTACACCTTC
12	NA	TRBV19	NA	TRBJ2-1	CASSTPYNEQFF	TGTGCCAGTAGTACACCCTACAATGAGCAGTTCTTC
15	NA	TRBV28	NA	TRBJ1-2	CASSSRWGEGYGYTF	TGTGCCAGCAGTTCCCGCTGGGGGGAAGGCTATGGCTACACCTTC
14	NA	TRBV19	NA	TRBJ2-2	CASSGAPNTGELFF	TGTGCCAGTAGTGGGGCTCCGAACACCGGGGAGCTGTTTTTT
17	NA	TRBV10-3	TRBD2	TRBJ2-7	CAIGPGTSGGSSYEQYF	TGTGCCATCGGTCCCGGGACTAGCGGGGGGAGCTCCTACGAGCAGTACTTC
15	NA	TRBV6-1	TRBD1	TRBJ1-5	CASSRQGMSNQPQHF	TGTGCCAGCAGTAGACAGGGTATGAGCAATCAGCCCCAGCATTTT
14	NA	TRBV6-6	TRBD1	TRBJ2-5	CASRGQGTSETQYF	TGTGCCAGCAGGGGACAGGGGACAAGCGAGACCCAGTACTTC
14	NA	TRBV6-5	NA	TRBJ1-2	CASSYGPKTYGYTF	TGTGCCAGCAGTTACGGACCTAAAACATATGGCTACACCTTC
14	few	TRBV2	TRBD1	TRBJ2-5	CASHRGPLEETQYF	TGTGCCAGCCACAGGGGGCCCCTGGAAGAGACCCAGTACTTC
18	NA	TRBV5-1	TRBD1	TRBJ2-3	CASSFLGLPGQGTDTQYF	TGCGCCAGCAGCTTTCTCGGCCTACCGGGACAGGGCACAGATACGCAGTATTTT
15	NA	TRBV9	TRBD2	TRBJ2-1	CASSVGTSGIDEQFF	TGTGCCAGCAGCGTAGGGACTAGCGGGATAGATGAGCAGTTCTTC
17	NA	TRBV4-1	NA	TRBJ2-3	CASSRLGGVGFTDTQYF	TGCGCCAGCAGCCGGCTAGGGGGGGTAGGATTCACAGATACGCAGTATTTT
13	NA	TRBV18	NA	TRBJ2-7	CASSPNYSYEQYF	TGTGCCAGCTCACCAAACTATTCCTACGAGCAGTACTTC
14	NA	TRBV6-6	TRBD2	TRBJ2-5	CASSRTSGGETQYF	TGTGCCAGCAGTCGGACTAGCGGGGGAGAGACCCAGTACTTC
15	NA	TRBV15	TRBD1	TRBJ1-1	CATSRTGGLNTEAFF	TGTGCCACCAGCAGGACAGGGGGGCTGAACACTGAAGCTTTCTTT
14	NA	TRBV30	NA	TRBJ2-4	CAWAKRLAKNIQYF	TGTGCCTGGGCGAAGCGGCTAGCCAAAAACATTCAGTACTTC
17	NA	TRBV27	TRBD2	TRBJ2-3	CASSLTARLAGADTQYF	TGTGCCAGCAGTTTAACGGCCCGGCTAGCGGGAGCAGATACGCAGTATTTT
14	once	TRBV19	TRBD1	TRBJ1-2	CASSITGQAHGYTF	TGTGCCAGTAGTATTACCGGACAGGCACATGGCTACACCTTC
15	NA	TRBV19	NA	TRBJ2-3	CASSIRQGRPDTQYF	TGTGCCAGTAGTATCCGGCAGGGGAGGCCAGATACGCAGTATTTT
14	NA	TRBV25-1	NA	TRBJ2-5	CASSDPGSLETQYF	TGTGCCAGCAGTGACCCAGGGAGTTTAGAGACCCAGTACTTC
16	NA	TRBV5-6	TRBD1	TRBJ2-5	CASSLTWRQGDETQYF	TGTGCCAGCAGCTTAACTTGGCGCCAGGGGGACGAGACCCAGTACTTC
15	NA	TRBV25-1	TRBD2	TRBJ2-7	CASSSPGTSGGEQYF	TGTGCCAGCAGTTCACCCGGGACTAGCGGAGGCGAGCAGTACTTC
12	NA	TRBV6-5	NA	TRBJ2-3	CASSRVADTQYF	TGTGCCAGCAGTCGGGTGGCGGATACGCAGTATTTT
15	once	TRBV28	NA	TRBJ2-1	CASTKAGSSYNEQFF	TGTGCCAGTACAAAGGCGGGGAGCTCCTACAATGAGCAGTTCTTC
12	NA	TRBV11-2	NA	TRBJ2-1	CASSLGATEQFF	TGTGCCAGCAGCTTAGGGGCCACCGAGCAGTTCTTC
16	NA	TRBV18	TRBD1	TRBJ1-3	CASSPKQGPSGNTIYF	TGTGCCAGCTCCCCTAAACAGGGGCCCTCTGGAAACACCATATATTTT